The rows below give T cell receptor beta chains drawn from one sample of a study of T cell responses to AZD1222 COVID-19 vaccine. Sequenced by immunoSEQ multiplex PCR; TCRdb stores in-frame clones only, minus some. Of some 130,000 clones detected, about 91% appear once; the ten largest clones hold 2.8%. This sample comprised peripheral blood, obtained on day 0 of AZD1222 vaccination. These receptors came from an adult in good health. The CDR3 runs from the conserved cysteine through the conserved F or W. The order of the fields is CDR3 length, J gene, V gene, clone size, D gene, CDR3 protein, CDR3 DNA. A D gene is named only where the DNA matches it firmly. Clone size is shown for a subset of rows, as once, few, many or a class of expanded clone.

len: 15
j_gene: TRBJ2-7
v_gene: TRBV7-9
abundance: .
d_gene: TRBD2
CDR3aa: CASSQRLAATYEQYF
CDR3nt: TGTGCCAGCAGCCAAAGACTAGCGGCCACCTACGAGCAGTACTTC

len: 14
j_gene: TRBJ2-3
v_gene: TRBV30
abundance: .
d_gene: TRBD2
CDR3aa: CAWSGTSGTDTQYF
CDR3nt: TGTGCCTGGAGCGGGACTAGCGGGACAGATACGCAGTATTTT

len: 8
j_gene: TRBJ1-2
v_gene: TRBV25-1
abundance: .
d_gene: .
CDR3aa: CASSLRGF
CDR3nt: TGTGCCAGCAGTCTACGGGGTTTC

len: 14
j_gene: TRBJ2-1
v_gene: TRBV19
abundance: .
d_gene: TRBD2
CDR3aa: CASNPGGGDNEQFF
CDR3nt: TGTGCCAGTAATCCGGGAGGCGGCGATAATGAGCAGTTCTTC

len: 15
j_gene: TRBJ2-7
v_gene: TRBV19
abundance: .
d_gene: TRBD2
CDR3aa: CASSTIAGGKYEQYF
CDR3nt: TGTGCCAGTAGTACCATAGCGGGAGGGAAGTACGAGCAGTACTTC

len: 13
j_gene: TRBJ2-2
v_gene: TRBV6-5
abundance: .
d_gene: TRBD1
CDR3aa: CASRQGRTGELFF
CDR3nt: TGTGCCAGCAGACAGGGGCGTACCGGGGAGCTGTTTTTT

len: 15
j_gene: TRBJ2-1
v_gene: TRBV18
abundance: .
d_gene: .
CDR3aa: CASSPPNSANNEQFF
CDR3nt: TGTGCCAGCTCACCACCAAATAGCGCTAACAATGAGCAGTTCTTC

len: 16
j_gene: TRBJ1-2
v_gene: TRBV4-2
abundance: .
d_gene: .
CDR3aa: CASSRGTQSNTYGYTF
CDR3nt: TGTGCCAGCAGCCGCGGGACCCAGTCAAACACCTATGGCTACACCTTC

len: 13
j_gene: TRBJ1-2
v_gene: TRBV19
abundance: .
d_gene: .
CDR3aa: CASRDGRLDGYTF
CDR3nt: TGTGCCAGTAGGGACGGTCGCTTAGATGGCTACACCTTC

len: 13
j_gene: TRBJ1-2
v_gene: TRBV7-2
abundance: .
d_gene: .
CDR3aa: CASSADRRYGYTF
CDR3nt: TGTGCCAGCAGCGCAGACAGGCGTTATGGCTACACCTTC

len: 14
j_gene: TRBJ2-7
v_gene: TRBV2
abundance: .
d_gene: .
CDR3aa: CASSEAAGTYEQYF
CDR3nt: TGTGCCAGCAGTGAAGCGGCGGGTACCTACGAGCAGTACTTC

len: 14
j_gene: TRBJ1-2
v_gene: TRBV9
abundance: .
d_gene: .
CDR3aa: CASSPRGGSYGYTF
CDR3nt: TGTGCCAGCAGCCCCCGGGGGGGCTCCTATGGCTACACCTTC

len: 16
j_gene: TRBJ2-2
v_gene: TRBV4-3
abundance: .
d_gene: .
CDR3aa: CASSQVLGGNTGELFF
CDR3nt: TGCGCCAGCAGCCAAGTATTAGGGGGTAACACCGGGGAGCTGTTTTTT

len: 17
j_gene: TRBJ1-5
v_gene: TRBV19
abundance: .
d_gene: .
CDR3aa: CASSILDGSYSNQPQHF
CDR3nt: TGTGCCAGTAGTATACTGGACGGGAGTTATAGCAATCAGCCCCAGCATTTT

len: 13
j_gene: TRBJ2-7
v_gene: TRBV18
abundance: .
d_gene: .
CDR3aa: CASSPGGHYEQYF
CDR3nt: TGTGCCAGCTCACCCGGTGGGCACTACGAGCAGTACTTC

len: 16
j_gene: TRBJ2-3
v_gene: TRBV2
abundance: few
d_gene: TRBD1
CDR3aa: CASRSNPGQGTDTQYF
CDR3nt: TGTGCCAGCAGGTCCAATCCGGGACAGGGCACAGATACGCAGTATTTT

len: 14
j_gene: TRBJ2-2
v_gene: TRBV7-6
abundance: .
d_gene: .
CDR3aa: CASSRPRGSGELFF
CDR3nt: TGTGCCAGCAGCCGCCCCCGAGGGTCCGGGGAGCTGTTTTTT

len: 16
j_gene: TRBJ2-5
v_gene: TRBV2
abundance: .
d_gene: .
CDR3aa: CASSELYEGGQETQYF
CDR3nt: TGTGCCAGCAGTGAACTCTACGAGGGGGGCCAAGAGACCCAGTACTTC

len: 14
j_gene: TRBJ2-7
v_gene: TRBV27
abundance: .
d_gene: .
CDR3aa: CASSTSLGRAEQYF
CDR3nt: TGTGCCAGCAGTACGTCCCTGGGACGGGCAGAGCAGTACTTC

len: 17
j_gene: TRBJ2-1
v_gene: TRBV5-4
abundance: .
d_gene: TRBD2
CDR3aa: CASSLAASGRQVYEQFF
CDR3nt: TGTGCCAGCAGCTTGGCGGCTAGCGGGAGACAGGTTTATGAGCAGTTCTTC

len: 14
j_gene: TRBJ1-5
v_gene: TRBV19
abundance: .
d_gene: .
CDR3aa: CASSSDGSNQPQHF
CDR3nt: TGTGCCAGTAGTAGCGACGGTAGCAATCAGCCCCAGCATTTT

len: 15
j_gene: TRBJ2-1
v_gene: TRBV6-2/TRBV6-3
abundance: .
d_gene: TRBD2
CDR3aa: CASSYRWGRDDEQFF
CDR3nt: TGTGCCAGCAGTTACAGATGGGGGAGGGACGATGAGCAGTTCTTC

len: 11
j_gene: TRBJ2-3
v_gene: TRBV27
abundance: .
d_gene: .
CDR3aa: CASSNTDTQYF
CDR3nt: TGTGCCAGCAGTAACACAGATACGCAGTATTTT

len: 12
j_gene: TRBJ1-2
v_gene: TRBV7-9
abundance: .
d_gene: .
CDR3aa: CASSGTGVGYTF
CDR3nt: TGTGCCAGCAGCGGAACTGGCGTCGGCTACACCTTC

len: 14
j_gene: TRBJ1-5
v_gene: TRBV19
abundance: .
d_gene: .
CDR3aa: CASKPGQPNQPQHF
CDR3nt: TGTGCCAGTAAGCCGGGACAACCCAATCAGCCCCAGCATTTT

len: 16
j_gene: TRBJ2-5
v_gene: TRBV5-1
abundance: .
d_gene: .
CDR3aa: CASSFTPASAQETQYF
CDR3nt: TGCGCCAGCAGCTTCACCCCAGCTAGCGCCCAAGAGACCCAGTACTTC

len: 14
j_gene: TRBJ1-5
v_gene: TRBV18
abundance: .
d_gene: .
CDR3aa: CASSPGVINQPQHF
CDR3nt: TGTGCCAGCTCACCTGGGGTAATAAATCAGCCCCAGCATTTT

len: 12
j_gene: TRBJ1-1
v_gene: TRBV5-1
abundance: .
d_gene: TRBD1
CDR3aa: CASSFGTDEAFF
CDR3nt: TGCGCCAGCAGCTTTGGGACAGATGAAGCTTTCTTT

len: 14
j_gene: TRBJ2-3
v_gene: TRBV2
abundance: once
d_gene: TRBD1
CDR3aa: CASSGDRSADTQYF
CDR3nt: TGTGCCAGCAGTGGGGACAGATCGGCAGATACGCAGTATTTT

len: 12
j_gene: TRBJ1-2
v_gene: TRBV29-1
abundance: .
d_gene: .
CDR3aa: CSVGSGSYGYTF
CDR3nt: TGCAGCGTTGGATCAGGGTCCTATGGCTACACCTTC

len: 15
j_gene: TRBJ2-3
v_gene: TRBV7-2
abundance: .
d_gene: TRBD1
CDR3aa: CASSGDSGGTDTQYF
CDR3nt: TGTGCCAGCAGCGGGGACAGTGGCGGGACAGATACGCAGTATTTT

len: 14
j_gene: TRBJ2-7
v_gene: TRBV6-5
abundance: .
d_gene: TRBD2
CDR3aa: CASNPAGGPYEQYF
CDR3nt: TGTGCCAGCAACCCGGCGGGGGGACCCTACGAGCAGTACTTC

len: 15
j_gene: TRBJ2-2
v_gene: TRBV6-5
abundance: .
d_gene: .
CDR3aa: CASSYSDSYTGELFF
CDR3nt: TGTGCCAGCAGTTACTCGGACAGTTACACCGGGGAGCTGTTTTTT

len: 11
j_gene: TRBJ2-7
v_gene: TRBV4-1
abundance: once
d_gene: .
CDR3aa: CASSQGREQYF
CDR3nt: TGCGCCAGCAGCCAAGGGCGGGAGCAGTACTTC